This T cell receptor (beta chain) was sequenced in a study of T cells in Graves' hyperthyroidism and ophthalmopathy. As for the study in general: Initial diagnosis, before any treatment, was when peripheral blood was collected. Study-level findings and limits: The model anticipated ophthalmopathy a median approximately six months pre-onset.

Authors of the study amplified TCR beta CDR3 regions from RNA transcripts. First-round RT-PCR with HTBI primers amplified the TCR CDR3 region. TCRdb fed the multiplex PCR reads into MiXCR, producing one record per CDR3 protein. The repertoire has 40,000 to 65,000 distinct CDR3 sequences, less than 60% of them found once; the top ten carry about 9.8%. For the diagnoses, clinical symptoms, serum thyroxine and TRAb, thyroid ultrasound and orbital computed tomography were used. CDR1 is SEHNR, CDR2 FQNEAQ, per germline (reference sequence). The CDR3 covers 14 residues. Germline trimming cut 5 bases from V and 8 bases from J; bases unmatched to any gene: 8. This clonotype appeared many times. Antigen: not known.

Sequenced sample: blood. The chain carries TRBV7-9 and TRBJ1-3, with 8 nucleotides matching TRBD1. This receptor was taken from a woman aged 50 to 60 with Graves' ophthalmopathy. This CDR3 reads CASSTHDRGDTIYF. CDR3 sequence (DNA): TGTGCCAGCAGCACGCACGACAGGGGTGACACCATATATTTT.